This T cell receptor beta chain is drawn from a study of T cells after posttransplantation cyclophosphamide (dated by TCRdb to the mid-2010s). With regard to the full study: T cell repertoire reconstitution was tracked by TRB sequencing after myeloablative bone marrow transplantation in which posttransplantation cyclophosphamide was used as GVHD prophylaxis. Blood from all 30 or so PTCy patients with 1-year posttransplant specimens was subjected to TRB sequencing. Public TRB sequences were checked against a database of over 3,600 sequences associated with responses to pathogens, tumor antigens, self-antigens and alloantigens. Because TRA and TRB clonality were tightly correlated in 9 samples, subsequent TCR analyses were focused on TRB only. Antigen receptor sequencing covered samples from approximately 38 PTCy-treated patients and 16 of their related bone marrow donors. Up to 3 additional blood samples from 2 to 5.2 years after transplant were also TRB-sequenced in 3 patients, as was pretransplant blood from several patients. Broader findings and caveats from the paper: Donor-recipient similarity was low at 1-2 months but increased during the first year, and donor CD8+ memory clones often dominated later blood repertoires. Across over 40 patients, TRB clonality was highly associated with recipient CMV seropositivity and CMV reactivation, and diversity in PTCy patients was similar to diversity in CNI/methotrexate controls. The TRB repertoires of T cells infiltrating skin or the GI tract showed only limited overlap with the TRB repertoires found in blood.

Related bone marrow donors provided peripheral blood samples on the day of marrow donation. Peripheral blood and bone marrow mononuclear cells were isolated by Ficoll-Hypaque density centrifugation and cryopreserved. CDR1 and CDR2 were assigned from the germline V gene as SGHTA and FQGTGA. V lost 3 bases and J lost 8 bases; the stretch between them is 9 bases long. The CDR3, from cysteine to phenylalanine, totals 12 residues. The only DNA kept is the CDR3, 36 bases in frame from the first base. Remarks on this clone: What antigen it recognizes has not been identified. Per-base quality was not reported, and no clone a single base away is much larger than it.

TRB sequencing was run on genomic DNA with either the immunoSEQ assay at survey resolution or the hsTCRB kit. On the study's bioinformatics: The immunoSEQ software handled initial read processing, and the LymphoSeq R package was used for repertoire analyses. Clonality was calculated as 1 minus normalized Shannon entropy, and the Gini coefficient was also calculated for each TRB dataset. Phenotypes of unsorted samples were inferred by mapping TRB sequences from sorted subsets of the recipient or donor onto unsorted samples of the same recipient. This immuneACCESS table, as held by TCRdb, lists in-frame sequences with V and J called but not all clones. Of the missing ones, under half trace to an unresolved V gene in checked studies; the others have no known cause. D and trimming come from the DNA, and the V and J calls and clone size come from that table. The table for this sample lists 50,000 to 60,000 clones; around 94% of them were counted only once. The ten largest clones take up about 3% of the sample.

The receptor's source is a woman in her thirties in good health and a related stem cell transplant donor. Sequencing used PBMCs. The sequence links TRBV7-3 to TRBJ2-3, with TRBD1 perhaps the D gene, on 6 matching bases. The CDR3 protein is CASSLRGSTQYF. The nucleotide sequence is given as TGTGCCAGCAGCTTGAGGGGGTCTACGCAGTATTTT.